The 30 T cell receptor beta chains in this list originate from one sample, sequenced in a study of T cell responses to AZD1222 COVID-19 vaccine. TCRdb keeps only in-frame clones here, not all; method: immunoSEQ multiplex PCR. The data show 130,000 to 150,000 clones, about 93% seen once. Sequences were derived from peripheral blood, sampled on day 0 of AZD1222 vaccination. These receptors came from an adult in good health.

The J gene is TRBJ1-2, the V gene TRBV6-2 or TRBV6-3; D gene ambiguous. The CDR3 sequence is 14 residues long. V was shortened by 2 bases and J by 2 bases, with 9 bases between the two germline ends. Germline CDR1 reads MNHEY; CDR2 reads SVGEGT. The CDR3 protein is CASSYKGRNYGYTF. The DNA for the CDR3 is TGTGCCAGCAGTTACAAGGGAAGGAACTATGGCTACACCTTC.

The J gene is TRBJ2-3, the V gene TRBV5-5; 11 nucleotides line up with TRBD1. V shed 5 bases and J 4 bases; nucleotides not matched to a gene: 6. This CDR3 is 15 amino acids long. The germline V gene encodes CDR1 SGHKS and CDR2 YYEKEE (reference sequence). The CDR3 protein is CASSMGTGGSDTQYF. The CDR3 region has the DNA TGTGCCAGCAGTATGGGGACAGGGGGGTCAGATACGCAGTATTTT.

The chain joins TRBV18 to TRBJ2-1, with no clear D. Germline CDR1 reads KGHSH; CDR2 reads LQKENI. The CDR3 runs 15 residues. The V and J ends lost 3 bases and 2 bases respectively, with 11 bases between them. The CDR3 region has the DNA TGTGCCAGCTCACCTGGGCCACTCACCTACAATGAGCAGTTCTTC. Its protein product is CASSPGPLTYNEQFF.

In nucleotides, the CDR3 is TGCGCCAGCAGCGCCGGAGGGAAGACTGAAGCTTTCTTT. This encodes CASSAGGKTEAFF. This rearrangement joins TRBV5-1 to TRBJ1-1; D not certain. V was pared by 4 bases and J by 5 bases, with 12 bases between. The CDR3 extends over 13 amino acids. Germline CDR1 and CDR2: SGHRS and YFSETQ.

This rearrangement joins TRBV6-6 to TRBJ1-5, with D tentatively TRBD1 (5 bases). Germline V lookup: CDR1 MNHNY, CDR2 SVGAGI (reference sequence). This CDR3 comprises 16 residues. Trimming pared 0 bases from V and 0 bases from J, leaving 9 bases between. The CDR3 DNA reads as TGTGCCAGCAGTTACTCTGGGACGCGTAGCAATCAGCCCCAGCATTTT. It codes for CASSYSGTRSNQPQHF.

This chain joins TRBV9 and TRBJ2-1; a weak D match, TRBD1 (7 bases). The length of the CDR3 is 15 residues. Between the trimmed V and J ends, which lost 0 bases and 4 bases, there was a span of 11 bases. The V gene's germline CDR1 is SGDLS and CDR2 YYNGEE. The CDR3, as DNA: TGTGCCAGCAGCGTAGGGCAGGGGGGTTACAATGAGCAGTTCTTC. It yields the protein CASSVGQGGYNEQFF.

This chain connects TRBV4-2 to TRBJ1-5, with 8 positions matching TRBD1. The CDR3 is 19 residues long. Germline V gene sequence: CDR1 LGHNA, CDR2 YNFKEQ. V trimming: 4 bases; J trimming: 2 bases; junction bases outside the gene matches: 16. The CDR3 spells CASSLNWGAGTGRNQPQHF. In DNA, the CDR3 is TGTGCCAGCAGCCTAAATTGGGGGGCAGGGACAGGACGCAATCAGCCCCAGCATTTT.

This rearrangement joins TRBV27 to TRBJ2-1; D gene unclear. The V end was cut by 2 bases, the J end by 2 bases, with 7 bases between. The CDR3 has 14 residues. Germline V CDR1 and CDR2: MNHEY, SMNVEV (reference sequence). The DNA of the CDR3 is TGTGCCAGCAGTTTAATTTCCCCCTACAATGAGCAGTTCTTC. This sequence encodes CASSLISPYNEQFF.

This chain uses TRBV5-5 with TRBJ2-6, with D perhaps TRBD1 (5 bases). This CDR3 is built from 17 residues. Trimming cost V 0 bases and J 0 bases, with 10 bases left between them. Germline V gene lookup returns CDR1 SGHKS and CDR2 YYEKEE (reference sequence). CDR3 sequence reads: CASSLGSGISGANVLTF. In DNA form, the CDR3 reads TGTGCCAGCAGCTTGGGGTCAGGGATCTCTGGGGCCAACGTCCTGACTTTC.

The genes are TRBV6-1 and TRBJ1-1; no definite D call. Germline V lookup: CDR1 MNHNS, CDR2 SASEGT. The CDR3 runs to 14 residues. Trimming removed 3 bases at V and 1 base at J, with 9 bases between. The CDR3 DNA reads as TGTGCCAGCAGTGATGGGTCGGAGAACACTGAAGCTTTCTTT. Its protein is CASSDGSENTEAFF.

The rearrangement uses TRBV7-2 and TRBJ1-2; D is undetermined. CDR1 and CDR2 (germline): SGHTA, FQGNSA. V was pared by 0 bases and J by 4 bases, with 21 bases between. This CDR3 spans 18 amino acids. The CDR3 nucleotides are TGTGCCAGCAGCTTAGCGCGTCCAGTATCAATAAGCTTCTATGGCTACACCTTC. Its protein product is CASSLARPVSISFYGYTF. Together with reference TRBV7-2 and TRBJ1-2, the CDR3 gives the full variable domain: GAGVSQSPSNKVTEKGKDVELRCDPISGHTALYWYRQSLGQGLEFLIYFQGNSAPDKSGLPSDRFSAERTGGSVSTLTIQRTQQEDSAVYLCASSLARPVSISFYGYTFGSGTRLTVV.

The chain couples TRBV19 to TRBJ1-5; D not certain. The germline gives CDR1 LNHDA, CDR2 SQIVND (reference sequence). The CDR3 is made up of 14 amino acids. Trimming left V 4 bases short and J 0 bases short, with 7 bases between. DNA of the CDR3: TGTGCCAGTAGTAGAACATATAGCAATCAGCCCCAGCATTTT. Protein product: CASSRTYSNQPQHF.

V and J are TRBV5-5 and TRBJ1-3, with TRBD1 as a possible D gene (5 bases). Trimming shortened V by 6 bases and J by 1 base, and 17 bases separated the two germline ends. There are 16 residues in the CDR3. Germline V gives CDR1 SGHKS, CDR2 YYEKEE (reference sequence). CDR3 nucleotides: TGTGCCAGCACCTTACAGGTGTCCCTATCTGGAAACACCATATATTTT. Residues: CASTLQVSLSGNTIYF.

The genes are TRBV12-3 or TRBV12-4 and TRBJ1-2; 7 nucleotides line up with TRBD1. V shed 5 bases and J 2 bases; nucleotides not matched to a gene: 2. The CDR3 has 13 residues. For the CDR3, the DNA is TGTGCCAGCAGTCTGACAGGGAACTATGGCTACACCTTC. Its translation is CASSLTGNYGYTF.

In its sample, this clone was seen a few times. The rearrangement links TRBV13 to TRBJ2-1; D possibly corresponds to TRBD1 (6 bases). Germline V CDR1 and CDR2: PRHDT, FYEKMQ (reference sequence). V lost 6 bases and J 1 base, leaving 7 bases between the germline ends. CDR3 length: 13 amino acids. The CDR3 DNA follows: TGTGCCAGCAGACAGGGATCCTACAATGAGCAGTTCTTC. Translating gives CASRQGSYNEQFF.

In regard to this clone: This specimen includes other DNA sequences encoding the same CDR3. The gene calls are TRBV29-1 and TRBJ1-4, with D possibly being TRBD1 (5 bases). This CDR3 contains 11 residues. Trimming left V 2 bases short and J 7 bases short, with 5 bases between. Germline V gene data show CDR1 as SQVTM and CDR2 as ANQGSEA. The CDR3 spells CSVETGEKLFF. DNA of the CDR3: TGCAGCGTTGAAACAGGTGAAAAACTGTTTTTT. The complete variable domain, with remaining parts taken from reference TRBV29-1 and TRBJ1-4, reads SAVISQKPSRDICQRGTSLTIQCQVDSQVTMMFWYRQQPGQSLTLIATANQGSEATYESGFVIDKFPISRPNLTFSTLTVSNMSPEDSSIYLCSVETGEKLFFGSGTQLSVL.

The genes are TRBV5-6 and TRBJ1-6, with D possibly matching TRBD1 (6 bases). The ends were cut back, 0 bases at V and 0 bases at J, with 10 bases in the middle. Germline-derived CDR1 and CDR2 are SGHDT and YYEEEE. This CDR3 has 17 residues. The CDR3 loop reads CASSLGGPSSYNSPLHF. The CDR3 DNA sequence: TGTGCCAGCAGCTTGGGGGGGCCCAGCTCCTATAATTCACCCCTCCACTTT.

The rearrangement joins TRBV2 to TRBJ1-2; D gene unclear. Germline CDR1 reads SNHLY; CDR2 reads FYNNEI. The germline V and J ends were trimmed by 1 base and 4 bases, with 7 bases remaining between them. This CDR3 is built from 13 residues. The CDR3 nucleotides read TGTGCCAGCAGTGAAGAAGTCCTCTATGGCTACACCTTC. The encoded protein is CASSEEVLYGYTF.

The chain carries TRBV6-2 or TRBV6-3 and TRBJ2-3; TRBD2 might be the D (6 bases). V lost 0 bases and J lost 9, with 16 bases in between. The germline gives CDR1 MNHEY, CDR2 SVGEGT. The CDR3 is 15 residues long. As DNA, the CDR3 is TGTGCCAGCAGTTACTCGTTGTCGGGAGTAGGGACGCAGTATTTT. It codes for CASSYSLSGVGTQYF.

The chain carries TRBV19 and TRBJ2-1, with no clear D. Trimming stripped 7 bases from V and 7 bases from J, with 14 bases between. The CDR3 covers 13 residues. Germline-derived CDR1 and CDR2 are LNHDA and SQIVND (reference sequence). The CDR3 spells CASTPQHANEQFF. DNA of the CDR3: TGTGCCAGTACCCCCCAACACGCGAATGAGCAGTTCTTC.

This chain joins TRBV7-8 and TRBJ1-3, with unresolved D. Deletions cut 5 bases from V and 4 bases from J, with 18 bases between. From germline, CDR1 is SGHVS and CDR2 FQNEAQ. This CDR3 has 16 amino acids. The CDR3 coding sequence is TGTGCCAGCAGCCGAGCTTCGGTGGGGTGGGGAAACACCATATATTTT. Protein sequence: CASSRASVGWGNTIYF. Variable domain in full (rest from reference TRBV7-8 and TRBJ1-3): GAGVSQSPRYKVAKRGQDVALRCDPISGHVSLFWYQQALGQGPEFLTYFQNEAQLDKSGLPSDRFFAERPEGSVSTLKIQRTQQEDSAVYLCASSRASVGWGNTIYFGEGSWLTVV.

V and J are TRBV29-1 and TRBJ2-1, with 12 bases that match TRBD2. J gave up 6 bases and V 4 bases, and 4 bases lay outside the gene matches. CDR1 SQVTM and CDR2 ANQGSEA come from the germline V gene. This CDR3 comprises 14 residues. CDR3 region: CSVAPGLAGNEQFF. In nucleotides, the CDR3 is TGCAGCGTTGCCCCGGGACTAGCGGGCAATGAGCAGTTCTTC.

The rearrangement links TRBV5-1 to TRBJ1-4, with 7 bases fitting TRBD1. CDR3 length: 14 amino acids. Germline V gene lookup returns CDR1 SGHRS and CDR2 YFSETQ. Losses at the gene ends were 7 bases for V and 6 bases for J; bases not matched to a gene: 9. In nucleotides, the CDR3 is TGCGCCAGCCGACAACGACAGGGCGATGAAAAACTGTTTTTT. This sequence encodes CASRQRQGDEKLFF.

V and J are TRBV25-1 and TRBJ1-6, with 7 bases identical to TRBD1. V lost 7 bases and J lost 10; bases outside the gene matches: 10. The germline V gene encodes CDR1 MGHDK and CDR2 SYGVNS. The CDR3 sequence is 14 residues long. CDR3 nucleotides: TGTGCCAGCATCGGTGGGTTAGGGGGCTCACCCCTCCACTTT. Protein: CASIGGLGGSPLHF.

DNA for the CDR3: TGTGCCAGCAGTTTTGGACAGGGTGATCAGCCCCAGCATTTT. It codes for CASSFGQGDQPQHF. The chain uses TRBV3-1 (or the pseudogene TRBV3-2) and TRBJ1-5; 8 nucleotides align to TRBD1. The CDR3 sequence is 14 residues long. Germline assignment: CDR1 LGHDT and CDR2 YNNKEL (reference sequence). Losses at the gene ends were 6 bases for V and 5 bases for J; bases not matched to a gene: 6.

The J gene is TRBJ1-1, the V gene TRBV27; D gene ambiguous. Germline loops: CDR1 MNHEY, CDR2 SMNVEV (reference sequence). The length of the CDR3 is 12 residues. Trimming stripped 3 bases from V and 4 bases from J, with 6 bases between. CDR3 sequence (DNA): TGTGCCAGCAGTTTTTTGGGCACTGAAGCTTTCTTT. Protein: CASSFLGTEAFF.

The chain combines TRBV27 with TRBJ2-3; D unclear. Germline assignment: CDR1 MNHEY and CDR2 SMNVEV (reference sequence). The ends were cut back, 6 bases at V and 9 bases at J, with 16 bases in the middle. This CDR3 has 13 residues. CDR3 bases: TGTGCCAGCAGGCCCCCCTTTTTTTTGACGCAGTATTTT. It translates to CASRPPFFLTQYF.

This clone was counted once. J is TRBJ1-2 and V is TRBV4-3; D ambiguous. Trimming took off 1 base at V and 5 bases at J, with 14 bases between the two ends. The CDR3 totals 15 residues. Germline CDR1 LGHNA, CDR2 YSLEER. The CDR3 is CASSQGSSAPYGYTF. The CDR3 DNA follows: TGCGCCAGCAGCCAAGGTAGCTCGGCACCGTATGGCTACACCTTC.

The rearrangement links TRBV18 to TRBJ2-7; 14 bases fit TRBD2. CDR3 length: 18 residues. Germline CDR1 and CDR2: KGHSH and LQKENI. The V segment lost 3 bases and the J segment 2 bases; nucleotides outside the gene matches: 9. CDR3 nucleotides: TGTGCCAGCTCACCGAAGGGACTAGCGGGGGACTCAGCCTACGAGCAGTACTTC. Its translation is CASSPKGLAGDSAYEQYF.

V usage is TRBV7-9 and J usage is TRBJ2-5; D not certain. The CDR3 totals 14 residues. In germline, CDR1 is SEHNR, CDR2 FQNEAQ (reference sequence). Trimming left V 5 bases short and J 5 bases short, with 15 bases between. The CDR3 bases are TGTGCCAGCAGCGCTCAGTCCCTCGGGGAGACCCAGTACTTC. Translated, it gives CASSAQSLGETQYF.